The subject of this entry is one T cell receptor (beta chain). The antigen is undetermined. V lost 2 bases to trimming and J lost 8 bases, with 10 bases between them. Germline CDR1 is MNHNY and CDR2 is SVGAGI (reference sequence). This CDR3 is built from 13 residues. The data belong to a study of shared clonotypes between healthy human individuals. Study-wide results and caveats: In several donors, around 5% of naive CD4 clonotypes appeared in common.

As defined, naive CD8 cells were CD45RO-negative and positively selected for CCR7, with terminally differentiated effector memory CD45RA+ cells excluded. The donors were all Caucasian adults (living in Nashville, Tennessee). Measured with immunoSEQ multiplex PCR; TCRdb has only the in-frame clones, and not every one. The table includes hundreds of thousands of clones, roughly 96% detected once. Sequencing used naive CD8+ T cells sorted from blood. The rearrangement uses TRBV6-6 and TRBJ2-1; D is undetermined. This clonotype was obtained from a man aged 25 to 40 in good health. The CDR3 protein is CASSYGRVDEQFF. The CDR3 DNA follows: TGTGCCAGCAGTTACGGTCGTGTGGATGAGCAGTTCTTC.